The 8 T cell receptor beta chains reported below all come from one sample, sequenced in a study of regulatory T cells in long-lasting Graves disease. Sample time point: persistent/refractory GD, antithyroid drugs over 5 years with positive TRAb. PBMCs provided the RNA from which the TCR library was made. Investigators prepared the TCR beta libraries by applying iRepertoire HTBI primers and Arm-PCR of CDR3 regions. TCRdb processed the multiplex PCR reads anew with MiXCR; each CDR3 protein has one entry. The table has about 470,000 distinct CDR3 sequences, about a fifth seen once; the top ten hold about 6.6%. The sample was peripheral blood mononuclear cells (PBMCs), taken when the disease was refractory, from a patient treated with antithyroid drugs. The receptor set was obtained from a female donor with Graves disease.

There are many counts of this clonotype. The chain uses TRBV11-2 and TRBJ2-7, with TRBD2 matching over 13 bases. V trimming: 2 bases; J trimming: 0 bases; junction bases outside the gene matches: 1. Germline V gene data show CDR1 as SGHAT and CDR2 as FQNNGV. This CDR3 is 16 amino acids long. Written as DNA, the CDR3 is TGTGCCAGCAGCTTAAGACTAGCGGGAGGCTCCTACGAGCAGTACTTC. Translated: CASSLRLAGGSYEQYF.

In this sample, this clonotype turned up a few times. The rearrangement uses TRBV10-2 and TRBJ2-7; D is possibly TRBD1 (6 bases). This CDR3 has 13 amino acids. The germline gives CDR1 WSHSY, CDR2 SAAADI. The ends were cut back, 10 bases at V and 0 bases at J, with 13 bases in the middle. This chain's CDR3 is CATRGGDSYEQYF. The CDR3 nucleotides read TGCGCCACCAGAGGGGGAGACTCCTACGAGCAGTACTTC.

The sample holds many counts of this clonotype. The gene calls are TRBV28 and TRBJ1-5; D unresolved. Germline assignment: CDR1 MDHEN and CDR2 SYDVKM. The CDR3 is 12 residues long. Trimming removed 5 bases at V and 4 bases at J, with 6 bases between. CDR3: CASSLKNQPQHF. In DNA, the CDR3 is TGTGCCAGCAGTCTTAAGAATCAGCCCCAGCATTTT.

This clonotype occurred many times. This chain uses TRBV2 with TRBJ1-1, with D possibly matching TRBD1 (6 bases). The CDR3 is 13 amino acids. Germline V gives CDR1 SNHLY, CDR2 FYNNEI. Trimming took off 6 bases at V and 4 bases at J, with 12 bases between the two ends. Written as DNA, the CDR3 is TGTGCCAGCAGAGTGCAGGGGTCCACTGAAGCTTTCTTT. Translating it yields CASRVQGSTEAFF. The full variable domain, with the rest looked up from reference TRBV2 and TRBJ1-1, is EPEVTQTPSHQVTQMGQEVILRCVPISNHLYFYWYRQILGQKVEFLVSFYNNEISEKSEIFDDQFSVERPDGSNFTLKIRSTKLEDSAMYFCASRVQGSTEAFFGQGTRLTVV.

This clonotype was counted many times. The V call is TRBV6-1, the J call TRBJ1-5, with TRBD1 as a possible D gene (5 bases). Between the trimmed V and J ends, which lost 3 bases and 6 bases, there was a span of 9 bases. The CDR3 sequence is 13 residues long. Per germline, CDR1 MNHNS and CDR2 SASEGT. The CDR3 sequence: CASSDLRGQPQHF. CDR3 DNA: TGTGCCAGCAGTGATTTAAGGGGTCAGCCCCAGCATTTT.

The chain has TRBV7-9 and TRBJ1-3; D not resolved. The CDR3 runs to 16 residues. The V end was cut by 5 bases, the J end by 1 base, with 15 bases between. Germline CDR1 and CDR2: SEHNR and FQNEAQ (reference sequence). In nucleotides, the CDR3 is TGTGCCAGCAGCCTCAGGCCGCCGTCTTCTGGAAACACCATATATTTT. Its translation is CASSLRPPSSGNTIYF.

This clonotype occurred many times. The rearrangement uses TRBV7-6 and TRBJ1-2; 9 bases match TRBD1. Germline-derived CDR1 and CDR2 are SGHVS and FNYEAQ. The CDR3 totals 15 residues. Trimming at V came to 5 bases and at J to 3 bases, leaving 7 bases not matched to a gene. In nucleotides, the CDR3 is TGTGCCAGCAGCCCGACAGGGGGATCAGACTATGGCTACACCTTC. Protein: CASSPTGGSDYGYTF.

Many counts were recorded for this clonotype. The chain is built from TRBV15 and TRBJ2-7; D might be TRBD2 (6 bases). Germline values: CDR1 LNHNV, CDR2 YYDKDF (reference sequence). The V and J ends lost 3 bases and 0 bases respectively, with 15 bases between them. The CDR3 consists of 16 residues. CDR3: CATSSRRGKSSYEQYF. The CDR3, as DNA: TGTGCCACCAGCAGTCGTCGGGGGAAGAGCTCCTACGAGCAGTACTTC. The full variable domain, completed using reference TRBV15 and TRBJ2-7, is DAMVIQNPRYQVTQFGKPVTLSCSQTLNHNVMYWYQQKSSQAPKLLFHYYDKDFNNEADTPDNFQSRRPNTSFCFLDIRSPGLGDTAMYLCATSSRRGKSSYEQYFGPGTRLTVT.